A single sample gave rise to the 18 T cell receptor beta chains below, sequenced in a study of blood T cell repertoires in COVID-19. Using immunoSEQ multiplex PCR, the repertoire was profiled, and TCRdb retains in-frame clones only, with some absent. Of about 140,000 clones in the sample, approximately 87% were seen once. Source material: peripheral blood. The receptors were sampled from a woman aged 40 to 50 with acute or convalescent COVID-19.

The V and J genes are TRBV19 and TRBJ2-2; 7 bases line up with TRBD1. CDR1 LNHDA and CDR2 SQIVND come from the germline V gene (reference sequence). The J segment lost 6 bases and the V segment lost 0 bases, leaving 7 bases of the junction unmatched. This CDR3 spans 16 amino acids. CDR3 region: CASSIETGLESGELFF. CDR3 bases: TGTGCCAGTAGTATAGAGACAGGGCTGGAGTCCGGGGAGCTGTTTTTT.

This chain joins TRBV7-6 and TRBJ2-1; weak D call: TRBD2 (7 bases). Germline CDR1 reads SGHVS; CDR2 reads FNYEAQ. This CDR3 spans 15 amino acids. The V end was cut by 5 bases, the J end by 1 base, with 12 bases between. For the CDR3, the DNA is TGTGCCAGCAGCCTCGGGGGGCCTTCCTACAATGAGCAGTTCTTC. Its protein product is CASSLGGPSYNEQFF.

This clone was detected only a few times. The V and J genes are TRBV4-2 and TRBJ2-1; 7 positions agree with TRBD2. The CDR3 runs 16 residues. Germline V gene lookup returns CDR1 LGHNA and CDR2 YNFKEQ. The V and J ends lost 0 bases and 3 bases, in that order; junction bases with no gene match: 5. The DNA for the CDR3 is TGTGCCAGCAGCCAAGATGTGGCGGGAGTCTACAATGAGCAGTTCTTC. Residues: CASSQDVAGVYNEQFF.

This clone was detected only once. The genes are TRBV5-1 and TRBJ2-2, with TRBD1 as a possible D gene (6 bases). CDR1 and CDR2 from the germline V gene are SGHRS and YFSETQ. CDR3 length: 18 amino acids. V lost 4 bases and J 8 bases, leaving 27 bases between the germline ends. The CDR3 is CASSPRRAGAIITGELFF. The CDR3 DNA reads TGCGCCAGCAGCCCCCGCCGTGCAGGGGCTATCATCACGGGGGAGCTGTTTTTT.

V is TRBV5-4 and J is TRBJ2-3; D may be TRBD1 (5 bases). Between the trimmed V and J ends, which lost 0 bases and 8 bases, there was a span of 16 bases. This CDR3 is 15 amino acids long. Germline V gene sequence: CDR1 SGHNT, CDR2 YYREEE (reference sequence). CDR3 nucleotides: TGTGCCAGCAGCTTGGCCAGGGTAGAAGCAGGTACGCAGTATTTT. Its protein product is CASSLARVEAGTQYF.

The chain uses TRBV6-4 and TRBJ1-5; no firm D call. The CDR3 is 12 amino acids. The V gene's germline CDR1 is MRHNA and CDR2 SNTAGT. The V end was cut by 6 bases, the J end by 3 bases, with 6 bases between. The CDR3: CASRGFNQPQHF. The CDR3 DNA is TGTGCCAGCAGGGGCTTCAATCAGCCCCAGCATTTT.

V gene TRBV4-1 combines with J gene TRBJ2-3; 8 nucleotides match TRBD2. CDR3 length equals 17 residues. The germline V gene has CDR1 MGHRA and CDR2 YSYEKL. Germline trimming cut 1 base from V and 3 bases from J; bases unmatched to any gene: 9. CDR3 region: CASSQVEIAGYTDTQYF. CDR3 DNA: TGCGCCAGCAGCCAAGTGGAAATAGCGGGATATACAGATACGCAGTATTTT.

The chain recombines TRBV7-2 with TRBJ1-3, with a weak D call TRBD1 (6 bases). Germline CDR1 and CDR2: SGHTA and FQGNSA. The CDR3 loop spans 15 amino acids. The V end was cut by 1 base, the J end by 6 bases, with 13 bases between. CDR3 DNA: TGTGCCAGCAGCTTAGTAAGGACAGTGACAAACACCATATATTTT. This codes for CASSLVRTVTNTIYF.

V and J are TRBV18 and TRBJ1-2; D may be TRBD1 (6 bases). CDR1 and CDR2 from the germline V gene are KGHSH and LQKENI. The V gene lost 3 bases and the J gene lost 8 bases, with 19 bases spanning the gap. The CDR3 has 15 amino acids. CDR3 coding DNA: TGTGCCAGCTCACCCACAGGGCCCGGACGTAGGGGCTACACCTTC. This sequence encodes CASSPTGPGRRGYTF.

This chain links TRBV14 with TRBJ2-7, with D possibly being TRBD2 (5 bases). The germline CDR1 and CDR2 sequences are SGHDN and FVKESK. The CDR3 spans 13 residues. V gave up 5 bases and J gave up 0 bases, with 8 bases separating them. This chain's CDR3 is CASSGLSSYEQYF. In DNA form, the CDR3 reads TGTGCCAGCAGCGGACTTAGCTCCTACGAGCAGTACTTC.

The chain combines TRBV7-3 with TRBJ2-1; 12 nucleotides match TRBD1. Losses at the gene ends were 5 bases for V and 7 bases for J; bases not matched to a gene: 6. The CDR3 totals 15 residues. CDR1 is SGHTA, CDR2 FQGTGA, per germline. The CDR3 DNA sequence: TGTGCCAGCAGCACTGGGACAGGGGGCATTAATGAGCAGTTCTTC. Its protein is CASSTGTGGINEQFF.

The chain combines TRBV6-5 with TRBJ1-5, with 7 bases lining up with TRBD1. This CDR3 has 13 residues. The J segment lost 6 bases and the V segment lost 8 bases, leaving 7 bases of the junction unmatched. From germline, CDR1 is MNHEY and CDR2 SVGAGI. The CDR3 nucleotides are TGTGCCAGCTCCAGGGGGGTCGGTCAGCCCCAGCATTTT. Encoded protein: CASSRGVGQPQHF.

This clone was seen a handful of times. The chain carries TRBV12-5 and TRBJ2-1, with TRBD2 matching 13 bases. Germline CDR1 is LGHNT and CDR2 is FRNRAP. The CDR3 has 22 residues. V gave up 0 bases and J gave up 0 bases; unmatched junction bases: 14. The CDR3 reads CASGLVPLPGLAGPSSYNEQFF. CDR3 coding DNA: TGTGCTAGTGGTTTGGTACCCCTACCGGGACTAGCGGGGCCAAGCTCCTACAATGAGCAGTTCTTC.

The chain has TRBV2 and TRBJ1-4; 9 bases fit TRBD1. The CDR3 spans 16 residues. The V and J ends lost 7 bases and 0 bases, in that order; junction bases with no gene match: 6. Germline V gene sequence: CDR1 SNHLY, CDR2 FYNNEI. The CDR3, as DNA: TGTGCCAGCAATTTACAGGGGGCGACAACTAATGAAAAACTGTTTTTT. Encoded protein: CASNLQGATTNEKLFF.

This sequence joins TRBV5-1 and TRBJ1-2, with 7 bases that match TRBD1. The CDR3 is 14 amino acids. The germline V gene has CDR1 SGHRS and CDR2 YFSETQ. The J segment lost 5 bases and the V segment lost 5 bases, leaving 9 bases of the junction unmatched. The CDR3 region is CASRHRDSSYGYTF. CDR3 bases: TGCGCCAGCAGACACCGGGACAGTTCTTATGGCTACACCTTC.

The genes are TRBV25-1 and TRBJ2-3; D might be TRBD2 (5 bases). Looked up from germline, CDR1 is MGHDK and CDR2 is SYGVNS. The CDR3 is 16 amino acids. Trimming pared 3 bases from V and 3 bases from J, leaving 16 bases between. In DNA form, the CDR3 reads TGTGCCAGCAGTGAGACTAACAGCAAAGGGACAGATACGCAGTATTTT. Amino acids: CASSETNSKGTDTQYF.

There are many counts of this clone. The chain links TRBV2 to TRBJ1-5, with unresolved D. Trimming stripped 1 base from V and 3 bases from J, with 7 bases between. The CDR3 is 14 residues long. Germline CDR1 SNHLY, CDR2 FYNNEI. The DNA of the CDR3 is TGTGCCAGCAGTGAAGGCTATGACAATCAGCCCCAGCATTTT. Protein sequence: CASSEGYDNQPQHF.

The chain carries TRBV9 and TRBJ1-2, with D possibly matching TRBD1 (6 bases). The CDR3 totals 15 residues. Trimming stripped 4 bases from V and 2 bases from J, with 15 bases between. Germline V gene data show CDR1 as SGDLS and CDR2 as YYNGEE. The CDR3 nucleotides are TGTGCCAGCAGCCCGATGGACAGTATCAACTATGGCTACACCTTC. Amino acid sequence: CASSPMDSINYGYTF.